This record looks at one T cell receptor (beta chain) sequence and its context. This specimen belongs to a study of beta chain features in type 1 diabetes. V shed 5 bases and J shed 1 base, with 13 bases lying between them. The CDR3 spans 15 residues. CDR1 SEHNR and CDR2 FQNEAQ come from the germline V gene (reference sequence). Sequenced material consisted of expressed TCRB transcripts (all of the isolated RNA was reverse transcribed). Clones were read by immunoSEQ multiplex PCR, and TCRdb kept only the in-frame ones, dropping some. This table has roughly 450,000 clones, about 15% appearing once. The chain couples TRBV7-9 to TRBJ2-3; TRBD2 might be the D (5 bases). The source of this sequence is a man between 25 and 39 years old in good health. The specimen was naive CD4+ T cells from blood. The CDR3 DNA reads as TGTGCCAGCAGCGCCGAGGGTCGGCGCACAGATACGCAGTATTTT. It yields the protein CASSAEGRRTDTQYF. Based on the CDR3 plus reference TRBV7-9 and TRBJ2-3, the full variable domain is DTGVSQNPRHKITKRGQNVTFRCDPISEHNRLYWYRQTLGQGPEFLTYFQNEAQLEKSRLLSDRFSAERPKGSFSTLEIQRTEQGDSAMYLCASSAEGRRTDTQYFGPGTRLTVL.